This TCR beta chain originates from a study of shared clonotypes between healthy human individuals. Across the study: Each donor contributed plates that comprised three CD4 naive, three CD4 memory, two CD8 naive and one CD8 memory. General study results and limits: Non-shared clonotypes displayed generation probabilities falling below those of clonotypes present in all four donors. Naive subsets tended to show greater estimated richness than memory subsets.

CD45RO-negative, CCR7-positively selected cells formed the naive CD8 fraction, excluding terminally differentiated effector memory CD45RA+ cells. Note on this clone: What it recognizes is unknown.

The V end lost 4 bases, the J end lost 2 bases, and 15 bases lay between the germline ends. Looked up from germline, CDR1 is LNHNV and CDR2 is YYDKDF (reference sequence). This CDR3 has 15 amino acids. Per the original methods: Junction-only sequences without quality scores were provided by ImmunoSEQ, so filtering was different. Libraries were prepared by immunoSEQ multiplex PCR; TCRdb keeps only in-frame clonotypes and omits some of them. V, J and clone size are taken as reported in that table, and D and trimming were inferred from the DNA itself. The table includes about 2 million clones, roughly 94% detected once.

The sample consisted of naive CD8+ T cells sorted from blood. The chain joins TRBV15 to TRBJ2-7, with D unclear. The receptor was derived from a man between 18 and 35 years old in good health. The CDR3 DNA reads TGTGCCACCAGCAATCCTAGTCAGACCGCCTACGAGCAGTACTTC. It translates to CATSNPSQTAYEQYF.